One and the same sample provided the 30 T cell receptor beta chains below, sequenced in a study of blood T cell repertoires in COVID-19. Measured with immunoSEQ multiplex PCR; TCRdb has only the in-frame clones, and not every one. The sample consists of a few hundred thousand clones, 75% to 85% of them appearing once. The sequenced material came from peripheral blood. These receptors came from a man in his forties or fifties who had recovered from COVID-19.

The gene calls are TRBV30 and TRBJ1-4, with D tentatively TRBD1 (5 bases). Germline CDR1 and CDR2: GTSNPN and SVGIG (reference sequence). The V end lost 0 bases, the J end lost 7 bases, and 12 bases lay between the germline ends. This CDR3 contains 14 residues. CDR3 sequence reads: CAWSVRPGGEKLFF. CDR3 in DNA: TGTGCCTGGAGTGTACGTCCGGGGGGTGAAAAACTGTTTTTT.

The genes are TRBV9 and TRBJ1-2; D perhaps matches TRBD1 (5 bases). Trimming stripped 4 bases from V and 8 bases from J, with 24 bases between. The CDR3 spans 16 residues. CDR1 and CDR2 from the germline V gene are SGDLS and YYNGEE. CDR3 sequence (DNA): TGTGCCAGCAGCCTTCACTCCGGGACTCGGACGGGAGGCTACACCTTC. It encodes CASSLHSGTRTGGYTF.

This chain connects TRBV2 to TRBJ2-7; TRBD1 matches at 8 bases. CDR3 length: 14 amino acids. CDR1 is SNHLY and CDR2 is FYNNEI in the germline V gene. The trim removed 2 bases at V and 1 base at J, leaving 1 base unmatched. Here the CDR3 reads CASSEQGASYEQYF. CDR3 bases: TGTGCCAGCAGTGAACAGGGGGCTTCCTACGAGCAGTACTTC. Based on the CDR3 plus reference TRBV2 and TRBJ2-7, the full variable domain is EPEVTQTPSHQVTQMGQEVILRCVPISNHLYFYWYRQILGQKVEFLVSFYNNEISEKSEIFDDQFSVERPDGSNFTLKIRSTKLEDSAMYFCASSEQGASYEQYFGPGTRLTVT.

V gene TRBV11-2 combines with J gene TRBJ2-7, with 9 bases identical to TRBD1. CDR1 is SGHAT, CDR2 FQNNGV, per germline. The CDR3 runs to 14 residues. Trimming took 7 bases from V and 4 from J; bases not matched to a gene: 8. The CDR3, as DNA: TGTGCCAGCACCAATCCGGGACAGGGTTACGAGCAGTACTTC. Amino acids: CASTNPGQGYEQYF.

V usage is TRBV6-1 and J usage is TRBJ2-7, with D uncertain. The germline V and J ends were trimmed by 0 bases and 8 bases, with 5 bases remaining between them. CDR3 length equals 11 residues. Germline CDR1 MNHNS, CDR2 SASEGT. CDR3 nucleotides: TGTGCCAGCAGTGAAGCATTCAAGCAGTACTTC. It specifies CASSEAFKQYF.

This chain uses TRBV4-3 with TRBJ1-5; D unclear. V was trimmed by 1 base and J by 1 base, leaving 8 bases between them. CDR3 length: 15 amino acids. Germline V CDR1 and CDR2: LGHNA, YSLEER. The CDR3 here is CASSQVGGSNQPQHF. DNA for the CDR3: TGCGCCAGCAGCCAAGTAGGAGGAAGCAATCAGCCCCAGCATTTT.

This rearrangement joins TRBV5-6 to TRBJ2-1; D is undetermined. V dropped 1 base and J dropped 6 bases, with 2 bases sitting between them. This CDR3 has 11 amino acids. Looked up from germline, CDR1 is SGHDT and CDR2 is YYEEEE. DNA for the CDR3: TGTGCCAGCAGCTTGCGCAATGAGCAGTTCTTC. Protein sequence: CASSLRNEQFF.

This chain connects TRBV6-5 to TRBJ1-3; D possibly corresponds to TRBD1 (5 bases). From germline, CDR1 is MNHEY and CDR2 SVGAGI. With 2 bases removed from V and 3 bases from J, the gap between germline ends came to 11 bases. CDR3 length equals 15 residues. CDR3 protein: CASSYRGGGGNTIYF. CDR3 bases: TGTGCCAGCAGTTACCGGGGGGGAGGTGGAAACACCATATATTTT.

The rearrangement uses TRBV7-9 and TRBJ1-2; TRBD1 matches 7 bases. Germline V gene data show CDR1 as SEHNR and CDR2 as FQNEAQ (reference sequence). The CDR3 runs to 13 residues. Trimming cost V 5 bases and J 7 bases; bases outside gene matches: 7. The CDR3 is CASSPTGDPGYTF. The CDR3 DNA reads TGTGCCAGCAGCCCTACAGGGGATCCTGGCTACACCTTC.

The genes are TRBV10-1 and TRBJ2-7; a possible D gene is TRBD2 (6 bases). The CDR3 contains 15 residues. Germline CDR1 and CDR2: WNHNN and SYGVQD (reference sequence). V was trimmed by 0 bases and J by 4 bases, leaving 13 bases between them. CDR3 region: CASSESGRTIYEQYF. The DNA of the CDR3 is TGCGCCAGCAGTGAGTCAGGGAGGACTATATACGAGCAGTACTTC.

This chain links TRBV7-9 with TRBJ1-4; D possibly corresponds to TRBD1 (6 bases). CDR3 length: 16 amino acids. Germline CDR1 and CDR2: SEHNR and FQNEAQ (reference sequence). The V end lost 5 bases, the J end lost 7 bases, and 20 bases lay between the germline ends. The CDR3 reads CASSPVTRGYGEKLFF. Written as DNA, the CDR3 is TGTGCCAGCAGCCCGGTTACCAGGGGTTACGGTGAAAAACTGTTTTTT.

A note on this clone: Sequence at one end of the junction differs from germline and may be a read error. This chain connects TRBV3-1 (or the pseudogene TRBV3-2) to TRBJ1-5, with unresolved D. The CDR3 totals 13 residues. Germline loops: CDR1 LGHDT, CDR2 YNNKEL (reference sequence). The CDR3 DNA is TGTGCCAGCAGCGAAGACTTCAATCAGCCCCAGCATTTT. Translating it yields CASSEDFNQPQHF.

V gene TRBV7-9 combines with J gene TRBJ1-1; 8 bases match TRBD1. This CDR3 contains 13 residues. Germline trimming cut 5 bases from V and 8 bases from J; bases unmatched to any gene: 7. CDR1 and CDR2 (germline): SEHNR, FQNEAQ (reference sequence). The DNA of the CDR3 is TGTGCCAGCAGCCCGGACAGGGACCGGGAAGCTTTCTTT. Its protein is CASSPDRDREAFF. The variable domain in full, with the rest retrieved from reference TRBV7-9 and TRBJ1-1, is DTGVSQNPRHKITKRGQNVTFRCDPISEHNRLYWYRQTLGQGPEFLTYFQNEAQLEKSRLLSDRFSAERPKGSFSTLEIQRTEQGDSAMYLCASSPDRDREAFFGQGTRLTVV.

The chain's CDR3 is CASTSTRGDTQYF. CDR3 bases: TGTGCCAGCACGTCCACCAGGGGAGATACGCAGTATTTT. The rearrangement links TRBV6-5 to TRBJ2-3, with a tentative D call TRBD1 (6 bases). V lost 7 bases and J 5 bases, leaving 13 bases between the germline ends. The germline gives CDR1 MNHEY, CDR2 SVGAGI. The CDR3 totals 13 residues.

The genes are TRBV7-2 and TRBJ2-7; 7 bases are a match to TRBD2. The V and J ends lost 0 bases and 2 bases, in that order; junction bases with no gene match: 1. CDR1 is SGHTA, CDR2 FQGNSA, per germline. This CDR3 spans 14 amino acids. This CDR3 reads CASSLAAGAYEQYF. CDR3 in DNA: TGTGCCAGCAGCTTAGCTGCGGGGGCCTACGAGCAGTACTTC.

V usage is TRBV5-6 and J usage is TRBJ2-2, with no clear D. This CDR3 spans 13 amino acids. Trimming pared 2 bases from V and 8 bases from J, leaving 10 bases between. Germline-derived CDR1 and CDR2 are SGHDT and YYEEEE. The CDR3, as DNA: TGTGCCAGCAGCTTTTCAGTTCTGGGGGAGCTGTTTTTT. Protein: CASSFSVLGELFF.

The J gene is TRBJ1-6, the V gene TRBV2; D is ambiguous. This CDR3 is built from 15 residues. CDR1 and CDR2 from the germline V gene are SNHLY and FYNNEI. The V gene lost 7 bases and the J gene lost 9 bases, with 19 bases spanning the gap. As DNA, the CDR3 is TGTGCCAGCATTCAGACATTGGCCCAACCTTCACCCCTCCACTTT. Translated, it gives CASIQTLAQPSPLHF.

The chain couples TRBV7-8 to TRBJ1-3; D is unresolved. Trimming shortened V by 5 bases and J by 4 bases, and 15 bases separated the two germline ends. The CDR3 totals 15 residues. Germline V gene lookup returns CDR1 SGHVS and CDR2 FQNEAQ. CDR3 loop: CASSREVWWGNTIYF. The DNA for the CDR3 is TGTGCCAGCAGCCGGGAGGTGTGGTGGGGAAACACCATATATTTT.

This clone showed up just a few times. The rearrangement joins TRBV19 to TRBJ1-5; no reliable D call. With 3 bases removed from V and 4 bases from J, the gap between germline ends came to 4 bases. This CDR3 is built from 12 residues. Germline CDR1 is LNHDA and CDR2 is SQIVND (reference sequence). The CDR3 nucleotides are TGTGCCAGTAGTATGGCAAATCAGCCCCAGCATTTT. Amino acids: CASSMANQPQHF.

This CDR3 reads CASSQVTSGTYNEQFF. DNA of the CDR3: TGTGCCAGCAGCCAAGTAACTAGCGGGACCTACAATGAGCAGTTCTTC. The genes are TRBV3-1 (or the pseudogene TRBV3-2) and TRBJ2-1, with 10 bases aligning to TRBD2. Germline CDR1 LGHDT, CDR2 YNNKEL (reference sequence). The CDR3 has 16 amino acids. With 1 base clipped from V and 2 bases from J, the junction kept 2 bases outside the gene matches.

The CDR3 DNA reads as TGTGCCAGCAGCCCCTTAGGGGGGGCCTTTGGCTATGGCTACACCTTC. It encodes CASSPLGGAFGYGYTF. The chain has TRBV11-2 and TRBJ1-2; a possible D gene is TRBD1 (6 bases). The V end was cut by 5 bases, the J end by 4 bases, with 20 bases between. Germline V gene sequence: CDR1 SGHAT, CDR2 FQNNGV. The length of the CDR3 is 16 residues. Combining the CDR3 with reference TRBV11-2 and TRBJ1-2 gives the whole variable domain EAGVAQSPRYKIIEKRQSVAFWCNPISGHATLYWYQQILGQGPKLLIQFQNNGVVDDSQLPKDRFSAERLKGVDSTLKIQPAKLEDSAVYLCASSPLGGAFGYGYTFGSGTRLTVV.

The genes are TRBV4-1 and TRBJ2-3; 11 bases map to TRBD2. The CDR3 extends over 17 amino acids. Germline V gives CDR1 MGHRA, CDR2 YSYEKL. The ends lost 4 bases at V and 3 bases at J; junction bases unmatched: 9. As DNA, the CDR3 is TGCGCCAGCAGCCTGGCGAGACTAGCGGGACAGACAGATACGCAGTATTTT. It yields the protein CASSLARLAGQTDTQYF.

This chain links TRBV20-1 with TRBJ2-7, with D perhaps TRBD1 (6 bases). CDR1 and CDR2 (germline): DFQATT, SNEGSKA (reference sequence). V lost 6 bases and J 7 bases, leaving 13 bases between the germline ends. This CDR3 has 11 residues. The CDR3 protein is CSAVGDKEQYF. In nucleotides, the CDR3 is TGCAGTGCGGTCGGGGACAAGGAGCAGTACTTC.

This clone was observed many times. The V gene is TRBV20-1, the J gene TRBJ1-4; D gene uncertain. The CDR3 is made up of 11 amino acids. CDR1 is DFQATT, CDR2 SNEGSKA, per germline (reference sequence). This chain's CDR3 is CRALVNEKLFF. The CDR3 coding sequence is TGCAGAGCCTTGGTTAATGAAAAACTGTTTTTT.

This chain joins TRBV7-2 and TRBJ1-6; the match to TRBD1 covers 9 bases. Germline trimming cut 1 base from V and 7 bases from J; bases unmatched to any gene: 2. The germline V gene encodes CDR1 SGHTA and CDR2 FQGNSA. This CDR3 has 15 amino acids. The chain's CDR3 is CASSLDGTGNSPLHF. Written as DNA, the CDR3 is TGTGCCAGCAGCTTAGATGGGACAGGGAATTCACCCCTCCACTTT.

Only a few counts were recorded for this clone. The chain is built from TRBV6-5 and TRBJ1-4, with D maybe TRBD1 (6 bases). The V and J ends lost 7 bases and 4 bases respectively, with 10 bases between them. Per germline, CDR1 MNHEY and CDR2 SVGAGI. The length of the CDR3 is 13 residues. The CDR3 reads CASKGRGNEKLFF. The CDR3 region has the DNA TGTGCCAGCAAGGGCAGGGGTAATGAAAAACTGTTTTTT.

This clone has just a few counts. The CDR3 loop reads CAARLAGGDEQYF. In DNA form, the CDR3 reads TGTGCCGCCAGACTAGCGGGAGGGGACGAGCAGTACTTC. This chain joins TRBV10-3 and TRBJ2-7, with 14 bases fitting TRBD2. The CDR3 sequence is 13 residues long. The junction had 5 bases not matched to a gene; V was cut back by 11 bases and J by 5 bases. Germline CDR1 ENHRY, CDR2 SYGVKD.

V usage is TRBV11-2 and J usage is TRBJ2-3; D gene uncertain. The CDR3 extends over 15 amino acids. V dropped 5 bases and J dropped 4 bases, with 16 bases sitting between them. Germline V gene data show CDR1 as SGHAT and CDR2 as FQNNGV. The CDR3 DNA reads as TGTGCCAGCAGCCGCCAATACACTCAGGCAGATACGCAGTATTTT. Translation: CASSRQYTQADTQYF.

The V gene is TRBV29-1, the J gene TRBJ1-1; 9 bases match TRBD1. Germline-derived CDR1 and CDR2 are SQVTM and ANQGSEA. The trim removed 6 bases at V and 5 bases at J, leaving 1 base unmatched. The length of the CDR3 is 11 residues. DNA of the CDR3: TGCAGCGTGGGACAGGGTACTGAAGCTTTCTTT. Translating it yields CSVGQGTEAFF.

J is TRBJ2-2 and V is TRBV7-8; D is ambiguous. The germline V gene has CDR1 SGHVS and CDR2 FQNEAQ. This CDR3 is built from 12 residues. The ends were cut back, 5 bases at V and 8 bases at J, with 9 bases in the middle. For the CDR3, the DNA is TGTGCCAGCAGCCCGGTATATGGGGAGCTGTTTTTT. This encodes CASSPVYGELFF.